This T cell receptor (beta chain) was identified in a study of T cell responses to AZD1222 COVID-19 vaccine. Here immunoSEQ multiplex PCR was the method, and the copy in TCRdb shows in-frame clones only, minus some. The profile covers roughly 150,000 clones, with 70% to 90% appearing a single time and 1.9% taken by the ten largest. This clone appeared a few times. This receptor was taken from an adult in good health. This material consisted of peripheral blood, taken on day 0 of AZD1222 vaccination.

The CDR3 spells CASSLPRTLGRTGANVLTF. The CDR3 region has the DNA TGTGCCAGCAGTCTTCCCAGGACCCTGGGCCGAACTGGGGCCAACGTCCTGACTTTC. The chain is built from TRBV6-6 and TRBJ2-6; no clear D. This CDR3 has 19 residues. V was cut by 5 bases and J by 2 bases, with 22 bases left in between. Germline lookup yields CDR1 MNHNY and CDR2 SVGAGI (reference sequence).